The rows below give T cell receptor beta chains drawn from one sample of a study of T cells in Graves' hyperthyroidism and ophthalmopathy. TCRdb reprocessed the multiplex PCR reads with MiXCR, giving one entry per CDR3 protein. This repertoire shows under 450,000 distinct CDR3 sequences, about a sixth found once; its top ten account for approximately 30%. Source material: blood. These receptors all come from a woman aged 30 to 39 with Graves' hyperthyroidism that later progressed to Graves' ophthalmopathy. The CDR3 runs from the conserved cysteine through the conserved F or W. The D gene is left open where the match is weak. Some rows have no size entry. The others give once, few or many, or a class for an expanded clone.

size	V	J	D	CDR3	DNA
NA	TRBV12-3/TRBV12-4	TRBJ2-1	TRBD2	CASSHPSGVYNEQFF	TGTGCCAGCAGCCATCCTAGCGGAGTTTACAATGAGCAGTTCTTC
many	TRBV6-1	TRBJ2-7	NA	CASSLSLASYEQYF	TGTGCCAGCAGTTTGAGCCTAGCATCCTACGAGCAGTACTTC
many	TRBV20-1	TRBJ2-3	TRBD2	CSASGGADTQYF	TGCAGTGCTAGCGGGGGGGCAGATACGCAGTATTTT
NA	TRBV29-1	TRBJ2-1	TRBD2	CSVEPGLAGNEQFF	TGCAGCGTTGAGCCGGGACTAGCGGGGAATGAGCAGTTCTTC
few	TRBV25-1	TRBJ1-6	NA	CASSESSYLSSYNSPLHF	TGTGCCAGCAGTGAATCCTCATATTTGAGCTCCTATAATTCACCCCTCCACTTT
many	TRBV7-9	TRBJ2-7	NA	CASSLSGGQNSYEQYF	TGTGCCAGCAGCTTAAGCGGGGGACAGAACTCCTACGAGCAGTACTTC
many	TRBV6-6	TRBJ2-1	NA	CASSYGGSYNEQFF	TGTGCCAGCAGTTACGGGGGTTCCTACAATGAGCAGTTCTTC
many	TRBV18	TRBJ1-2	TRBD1	CASSPPDRAPGYTF	TGTGCCAGCTCACCCCCGGACAGGGCGCCTGGCTACACCTTC
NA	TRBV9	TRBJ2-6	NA	CASSVVSGADTSGANVLTF	TGTGCCAGCAGCGTAGTATCAGGGGCAGACACCTCTGGGGCCAACGTCCTGACTTTC
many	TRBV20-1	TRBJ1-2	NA	CSASSQGGYGYTF	TGCAGTGCTAGTTCACAGGGAGGCTATGGCTACACCTTC
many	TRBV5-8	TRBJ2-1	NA	CASSLGGMGQFF	TGTGCCAGCAGCTTAGGGGGAATGGGGCAGTTCTTC
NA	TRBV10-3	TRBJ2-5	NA	CAIGRRSDQETQYF	TGTGCCATCGGGCGGCGGTCGGACCAAGAGACCCAGTACTTC
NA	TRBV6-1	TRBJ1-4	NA	CASSENHRATNEKLFF	TGTGCCAGCAGCGAAAATCACAGAGCAACTAATGAAAAACTGTTTTTT
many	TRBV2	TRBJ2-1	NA	CASSEEGHEQFF	TGTGCCAGCAGTGAGGAGGGACATGAGCAGTTCTTC
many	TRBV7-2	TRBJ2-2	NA	CASSLAWSGELFF	TGTGCCAGCAGCTTAGCATGGTCCGGGGAGCTGTTTTTT